The 31 T cell receptor beta chains reported below all come from one sample, sequenced in a study of CD8 T cells in ankylosing spondylitis. Via MiXCR, TCRdb re-called the 5' RACE reads, giving one row per CDR3 protein. The repertoire holds fewer than 200,000 distinct CDR3 sequences, with around a tenth as singletons. The material sequenced was blood, either unsorted or a sorted T cell fraction (not recorded which). Every receptor here comes from a female donor with ankylosing spondylitis or in good health (not recorded which).

Ten or more counts support this clonotype. The rearrangement uses TRBV4-3 and TRBJ1-1; 7 bases align to TRBD1. This CDR3 is built from 16 residues. Germline V gene sequence: CDR1 LGHNA, CDR2 YSLEER. The ends lost 4 bases at V and 4 bases at J; junction bases unmatched: 12. CDR3 DNA: TGCGCCAGCAGCCTGGGGCAGGGGGGGCGTAGCACTGAAGCTTTCTTT. It is translated as CASSLGQGGRSTEAFF.

This clonotype was seen a handful of times. The J gene is TRBJ1-1, the V gene TRBV7-8, with TRBD1 as a possible D gene (6 bases). V lost 5 bases and J lost 1, with 17 bases in between. In germline, CDR1 is SGHVS, CDR2 FQNEAQ. The CDR3 spans 16 residues. The CDR3 nucleotides are TGTGCCAGCAGCCCCCCCCCTGGGGGGCCGAACACTGAAGCTTTCTTT. It codes for CASSPPPGGPNTEAFF.

This clonotype was recorded a few times. The rearrangement links TRBV6-2 or TRBV6-3 to TRBJ2-1; D may be TRBD2 (6 bases). The CDR3 length is 11 residues. Trimming removed 10 bases at V and 3 bases at J, with 7 bases between. Germline CDR1 is MNHEY and CDR2 is SVGEGT. The DNA for the CDR3 is TGTGCCATCGGGGGCTACAATGAGCAGTTCTTC. Its translation: CAIGGYNEQFF.

The J gene is TRBJ2-7, the V gene TRBV28; TRBD1 agrees at 9 bases. The length of the CDR3 is 14 residues. J gave up 5 bases and V 8 bases, and 10 bases lay outside the gene matches. CDR1 MDHEN and CDR2 SYDVKM come from the germline V gene. The CDR3 region has the DNA TGTGCCAGCTCACGCTGGGACAGGGTAGACGAGCAGTACTTC. Translated: CASSRWDRVDEQYF.

This clonotype has a handful of counts. The rearrangement joins TRBV4-1 to TRBJ1-2, with TRBD1 as a possible D gene (5 bases). Trimming removed 2 bases from V and 7 bases from J, with 8 bases in between. In germline, CDR1 is MGHRA, CDR2 YSYEKL. This CDR3 is 12 amino acids long. CDR3 amino acids: CASSQPGPGYTF. As DNA, the CDR3 is TGCGCCAGCAGCCAACCGGGGCCTGGCTACACCTTC.

V and J are TRBV19 and TRBJ2-5; 11 bases are a match to TRBD2. The CDR3 consists of 15 residues. V gave up 5 bases and J gave up 3 bases; unmatched junction bases: 5. Germline lookup yields CDR1 LNHDA and CDR2 SQIVND (reference sequence). CDR3 region: CASSPSGRWEETQYF. In DNA form, the CDR3 reads TGTGCCAGTAGTCCTAGCGGGAGGTGGGAAGAGACCCAGTACTTC. The variable domain in full, completed from reference TRBV19 and TRBJ2-5, reads DGGITQSPKYLFRKEGQNVTLSCEQNLNHDAMYWYRQDPGQGLRLIYYSQIVNDFQKGDIAEGYSVSREKKESFPLTVTSAQKNPTAFYLCASSPSGRWEETQYFGPGTRLLVL.

A few counts support this clonotype. The chain combines TRBV5-4 with TRBJ2-3; 8 bases align to TRBD2. This CDR3 is built from 15 residues. V trimming: 2 bases; J trimming: 0 bases; junction bases outside the gene matches: 2. Germline V gives CDR1 SGHNT, CDR2 YYREEE (reference sequence). CDR3 amino acids: CASSLLAESTDTQYF. The CDR3 nucleotides read TGTGCCAGCAGCTTACTAGCGGAGAGCACAGATACGCAGTATTTT.

The table lists this clonotype with a few counts. The genes are TRBV10-3 and TRBJ1-1; tentatively, D is TRBD1 (6 bases). Trimming cost V 7 bases and J 5 bases, with 11 bases left between them. There are 12 residues in the CDR3. From germline, CDR1 is ENHRY and CDR2 SYGVKD. The CDR3 here is CAIKGGNTEAFF. The DNA of the CDR3 is TGTGCCATCAAAGGGGGTAATACTGAAGCTTTCTTT.

The table lists this clonotype with many counts. The chain uses TRBV12-3 or TRBV12-4 and TRBJ1-1; D possibly corresponds to TRBD1 (6 bases). This CDR3 is 12 amino acids long. Deletions cut 8 bases from V and 3 bases from J, with 10 bases between. DNA of the CDR3: TGTGCCAGCGCAGGGGACGACACTGAAGCTTTCTTT. Encoded protein: CASAGDDTEAFF.

Only a few counts were recorded for this clonotype. The chain employs TRBV15 and TRBJ2-5; TRBD2 is a possible D gene (5 bases). Germline V CDR1 and CDR2: LNHNV, YYDKDF (reference sequence). Deletions cut 2 bases from V and 4 bases from J, with 23 bases between. The CDR3 sequence is 18 residues long. CDR3 protein: CATSRLRGRTPFLETQYF. The CDR3, as DNA: TGTGCCACCAGCAGACTCCGGGGAAGGACCCCATTTCTAGAGACCCAGTACTTC.

This clonotype was seen a few times. The chain couples TRBV28 to TRBJ2-1; tentatively, D is TRBD2 (5 bases). The CDR3 totals 14 residues. Germline-derived CDR1 and CDR2 are MDHEN and SYDVKM. Trimming pared 6 bases from V and 4 bases from J, leaving 13 bases between. Here the CDR3 DNA reads TGTGCCAGCAGATTACCGGGCGGGTACAATGAGCAGTTCTTC. Translated: CASRLPGGYNEQFF.

This clonotype appeared many times. The chain employs TRBV5-6 and TRBJ1-2; D is perhaps TRBD1 (5 bases). V gave up 2 bases and J gave up 2 bases, with 10 bases separating them. From germline, CDR1 is SGHDT and CDR2 YYEEEE. The length of the CDR3 is 14 residues. For the CDR3, the DNA is TGTGCCAGCAGCTTCAGGGCCCTCAACTATGGCTACACCTTC. Amino acid sequence: CASSFRALNYGYTF.

This clonotype has at least ten counts. The genes are TRBV2 and TRBJ1-3; D not resolved. The CDR3 sequence is 17 residues long. Germline assignment: CDR1 SNHLY and CDR2 FYNNEI. Between the trimmed V and J ends, which lost 1 base and 0 bases, there was a span of 13 bases. CDR3 region: CASSEGRWIHSGNTIYF. The CDR3 DNA follows: TGTGCCAGCAGTGAAGGAAGGTGGATTCACTCTGGAAACACCATATATTTT.

The chain couples TRBV12-3 or TRBV12-4 to TRBJ2-1; 7 bases line up with TRBD1. V shed 5 bases, J shed 14 bases, and the junction held 24 bases outside the gene matches. CDR3 length equals 17 residues. The CDR3 DNA reads TGTGCCAGCAGTCCCTTGCTACCGACAGGGAGAAGCTCTAAGGAGTTCTTC. As protein: CASSPLLPTGRSSKEFF.

This clonotype has a handful of counts. The chain links TRBV27 to TRBJ2-3; D may be TRBD1 (6 bases). This CDR3 contains 13 residues. Germline V gene data show CDR1 as MNHEY and CDR2 as SMNVEV (reference sequence). The V end lost 11 bases, the J end lost 2 bases, and 14 bases lay between the germline ends. The CDR3 DNA is TGTGCCTCAGGGGTACCCTACACAGATACGCAGTATTTT. It specifies CASGVPYTDTQYF.

The chain employs TRBV7-2 and TRBJ2-2; D ambiguous. The CDR3 loop spans 16 amino acids. In germline, CDR1 is SGHTA, CDR2 FQGNSA. The V and J ends lost 5 bases and 5 bases respectively, with 18 bases between them. The CDR3: CASSALPLRRTGELFF. The CDR3 DNA sequence: TGTGCCAGCAGCGCCCTCCCTCTTAGGCGGACCGGGGAGCTGTTTTTT. The full variable domain, completed using reference TRBV7-2 and TRBJ2-2, is GAGVSQSPSNKVTEKGKDVELRCDPISGHTALYWYRQSLGQGLEFLIYFQGNSAPDKSGLPSDRFSAERTGGSVSTLTIQRTQQEDSAVYLCASSALPLRRTGELFFGEGSRLTVL.

This clonotype was counted a few times. J is TRBJ2-7 and V is TRBV20-1, with a tentative D call TRBD2 (7 bases). CDR3 size: 15 residues. With 0 bases removed from V and 4 bases from J, the gap between germline ends came to 16 bases. CDR1 and CDR2 (germline): DFQATT, SNEGSKA (reference sequence). This chain's CDR3 is CSAREGGGPGYEQYF. CDR3 coding DNA: TGCAGTGCTAGAGAAGGGGGAGGGCCCGGGTACGAGCAGTACTTC.

The DNA for the CDR3 is TGTGCCAGCAGTTACTTATACAGGGCGGATGAGCAGTACTTC. As protein: CASSYLYRADEQYF. The chain links TRBV6-5 to TRBJ2-7, with D possibly being TRBD1 (6 bases). V lost 1 base and J lost 7, with 14 bases in between. Germline loops: CDR1 MNHEY, CDR2 SVGAGI. This CDR3 has 14 amino acids.

This chain links TRBV27 with TRBJ2-1; TRBD2 matches at 10 bases. This CDR3 spans 14 amino acids. Germline V gives CDR1 MNHEY, CDR2 SMNVEV (reference sequence). V gave up 2 bases and J gave up 8 bases; unmatched junction bases: 3. In DNA, the CDR3 is TGTGCCAGCAGTTTACGCCTAGCGGGAGATGAGCAGTTCTTC. Translation: CASSLRLAGDEQFF.

The table lists this clonotype with many counts. The chain links TRBV7-9 to TRBJ2-7; no definite D call. The germline CDR1 and CDR2 sequences are SEHNR and FQNEAQ (reference sequence). CDR3 length equals 13 residues. Trimming stripped 4 bases from V and 0 bases from J, with 7 bases between. In nucleotides, the CDR3 is TGTGCCAGCAGCTCCATGGGCTCCTACGAGCAGTACTTC. Residues: CASSSMGSYEQYF.

Ten or more counts support this clonotype. This rearrangement joins TRBV29-1 to TRBJ2-7, with a possible D match to TRBD2 (5 bases). The CDR3 spans 15 residues. Germline V CDR1 and CDR2: SQVTM, ANQGSEA. V dropped 0 bases and J dropped 0 bases, with 12 bases sitting between them. The CDR3 reads CSVEDASGSSYEQYF. The DNA for the CDR3 is TGCAGCGTTGAAGATGCCAGCGGAAGCTCCTACGAGCAGTACTTC.

This clonotype was found a few times. The chain combines TRBV12-3 or TRBV12-4 with TRBJ2-3; 9 bases align to TRBD2. The CDR3 runs to 20 residues. With 1 base clipped from V and 2 bases from J, the junction kept 16 bases outside the gene matches. The chain's CDR3 is CASSLDPFRALAGTTDTQYF. For the CDR3, the DNA is TGTGCCAGCAGTTTAGACCCGTTTAGGGCCCTAGCGGGAACCACAGATACGCAGTATTTT.

This clonotype has at least ten counts. The V call is TRBV29-1, the J call TRBJ2-1, with 7 bases identical to TRBD1. Germline-derived CDR1 and CDR2 are SQVTM and ANQGSEA. With V trimmed by 6 bases and J by 0 bases, 2 bases remained unmatched. CDR3 length: 13 residues. The CDR3 coding sequence is TGCAGCGTAGGGACAGACTCCTACAATGAGCAGTTCTTC. Translation gives CSVGTDSYNEQFF.

This clonotype turned up a few times. The rearrangement links TRBV12-3 or TRBV12-4 to TRBJ2-3; 9 positions match TRBD1. The CDR3 length is 15 residues. The trim removed 6 bases at V and 0 bases at J, leaving 4 bases unmatched. The CDR3 here is CASRKTGGSTDTQYF. For the CDR3, the DNA is TGTGCCAGCAGGAAGACAGGGGGAAGCACAGATACGCAGTATTTT.

This clonotype was detected a few times. This CDR3 is CASSWASSYEQYF. CDR3 in DNA: TGTGCCAGCTCCTGGGCGAGCTCCTACGAGCAGTACTTC. The V call is TRBV11-2, the J call TRBJ2-7, with no clear D. The CDR3 is 13 residues long. Germline values: CDR1 SGHAT, CDR2 FQNNGV. The V end lost 8 bases, the J end lost 0 bases, and 11 bases lay between the germline ends.

Many counts were recorded for this clonotype. The rearrangement uses TRBV7-9 and TRBJ2-7, with a weak D call TRBD1 (6 bases). The CDR3 runs to 14 residues. Germline lookup yields CDR1 SEHNR and CDR2 FQNEAQ (reference sequence). The V gene lost 0 bases and the J gene lost 5 bases, with 11 bases spanning the gap. CDR3 nucleotides: TGTGCCAGCAGCTTAGCGCTGGGGGCCAACGAGCAGTACTTC. This encodes CASSLALGANEQYF.

J is TRBJ2-2 and V is TRBV11-2, with 8 nucleotides matching TRBD2. Germline assignment: CDR1 SGHAT and CDR2 FQNNGV. V shed 4 bases and J 5 bases; nucleotides not matched to a gene: 12. The CDR3 is 17 amino acids. CDR3 bases: TGTGCCAGCAGCTACTCCAGCGGGCGGGAGGTTACCGGGGAGCTGTTTTTT. As protein: CASSYSSGREVTGELFF.

This clonotype showed up just a few times. The chain uses TRBV12-3 or TRBV12-4 and TRBJ1-1; D unclear. There are 13 residues in the CDR3. V dropped 5 bases and J dropped 6 bases, with 13 bases sitting between them. CDR3 amino acids: CASSPGKGAEAFF. In DNA, the CDR3 is TGTGCCAGCAGTCCCGGGAAAGGCGCTGAAGCTTTCTTT.

This clonotype was recorded at least ten times. The J gene is TRBJ1-5, the V gene TRBV28; D remains ambiguous. V lost 5 bases and J 6 bases, leaving 17 bases between the germline ends. Germline-derived CDR1 and CDR2 are MDHEN and SYDVKM. The CDR3 has 15 residues. The CDR3 sequence is CASSPPWALSQPQHF. CDR3 nucleotide sequence: TGTGCCAGCAGTCCCCCCTGGGCCCTGTCTCAGCCCCAGCATTTT.

This clonotype was picked up a small number of times. V and J are TRBV5-6 and TRBJ1-5; no definite D call. The CDR3 has 13 amino acids. Trimming stripped 2 bases from V and 6 bases from J, with 9 bases between. CDR1 is SGHDT, CDR2 YYEEEE, per germline. CDR3 nucleotides: TGTGCCAGCAGCTTAGCAGGCCGTCAGCCCCAGCATTTT. It encodes CASSLAGRQPQHF.

This clonotype was observed a few times. The chain couples TRBV6-5 to TRBJ2-1; TRBD2 aligns across 8 bases. This CDR3 comprises 15 residues. CDR1 and CDR2 (germline): MNHEY, SVGAGI. The V gene end was trimmed by 4 bases and the J gene end by 3 bases; junction bases not matched to a gene: 5. In nucleotides, the CDR3 is TGTGCCAGCAGTTTAGCGGGAAATAACTACAATGAGCAGTTCTTC. Encoded protein: CASSLAGNNYNEQFF.